This is a list of T cell receptor beta chains from one sample in a study of shared clonotypes between healthy human individuals. The repertoire was sequenced with immunoSEQ multiplex PCR; TCRdb's copy has only in-frame clones and lacks some. Among some 2.3 million clones listed, 85% to 95% were seen once. The specimen was naive CD4+ T cells from PBMCs. These receptors were taken from a man aged 18 to 30 in good health. Some clones in this sample may be carry-over from other donors' samples. Both conserved end residues are part of each CDR3. A D gene is named only where the DNA matches it firmly. A clone size is listed for some rows: how often the clone was seen (once, few, many), or a class if it is expanded.

d_gene,abundance,j_gene,v_gene,CDR3nt,CDR3aa
.,.,TRBJ1-1,TRBV6-5,TGTGCCAGCAGCCCCCGGTTAGGGGACACTGAAGCTTTCTTT,CASSPRLGDTEAFF
.,.,TRBJ1-2,TRBV9,TGTGCCAGCAGCGTAGTTTCTGGGTCTGGCTACACCTTC,CASSVVSGSGYTF
.,.,TRBJ1-2,TRBV28,TGTGCCAGCAGGGGCGGGGGTTTCTATGGCTACACCTTC,CASRGGGFYGYTF
.,.,TRBJ2-5,TRBV28,TGTGCCAGCAGTCGAACAGCTACTCAAGAGACCCAGTACTTC,CASSRTATQETQYF
.,once,TRBJ2-5,TRBV5-6,TGTGCCAGCAGCTCGAAGGGCCGGGTCCAAGAGACCCAGTACTTC,CASSSKGRVQETQYF
TRBD2,.,TRBJ2-7,TRBV28,TGTGCCAGCAGTTATCCGGGAGGGAACTACGAGCAGTACTTC,CASSYPGGNYEQYF
.,.,TRBJ2-3,TRBV9,TGTGCCAGCAGCGTAGATCCCCGAGGTGCAGATACGCAGTATTTT,CASSVDPRGADTQYF
TRBD1,.,TRBJ1-3,TRBV5-1,TGCGCCAGCAGCCCGCGACAGGGGACTACTGGAAACACCATATATTTT,CASSPRQGTTGNTIYF
.,once,TRBJ2-1,TRBV11-1,TGTGCCAGCAGCTTAGCGCTAGACAATGAGCAGTTCTTC,CASSLALDNEQFF
TRBD2,once,TRBJ2-3,TRBV29-1,TGCAGCGTTGAAGGGGGGACTAGCGGGAGGCCAGATACGCAGTATTTT,CSVEGGTSGRPDTQYF
.,few,TRBJ2-5,TRBV15,TGTGCCACCAGCCGGGGAGCGGAGACCCAGTACTTC,CATSRGAETQYF
.,.,TRBJ2-2,TRBV5-1,TGCGCCAGCAGCTTGGCCGACCCGAGCACCGGGGAGCTGTTTTTT,CASSLADPSTGELFF
.,.,TRBJ2-1,TRBV27,TGTGCCAGCAGTTTTGCCAGATACAATGAGCAGTTCTTC,CASSFARYNEQFF
TRBD2,once,TRBJ2-3,TRBV10-3,TGTGCCACCGGTCCGGAAAGCGGGAGTGCCACAGATACGCAGTATTTT,CATGPESGSATDTQYF
.,.,TRBJ2-5,TRBV27,TGTGCCAGCAGTGGAATGGGGGCAGGAGAATCCGACCCGTACTTC,CASSGMGAGESDPYF
TRBD2,.,TRBJ2-7,TRBV4-2,TGTGCCAGCAGCCCAGAACTAGCGGGAGAATACGAGCAGTACTTC,CASSPELAGEYEQYF
TRBD2,once,TRBJ2-7,TRBV28,TGTGCCAGCAGCTCCAGTTCCGGGACTAGCAGGTTC,CASSSSSGTSRF
.,.,TRBJ2-1,TRBV28,TGTGCCAGCAGAGGTCCAGGAAGAGCCTACAATGAGCAGTTCTTC,CASRGPGRAYNEQFF
.,.,TRBJ2-7,TRBV28,TGTGCCAGCAGTTGGAGCGACAGTTCCTACGAGCAGTACTTC,CASSWSDSSYEQYF
.,.,TRBJ1-2,TRBV14,TGTGCCAGCAGTAACGGACGGTACTATGGCTACACCTTC,CASSNGRYYGYTF
TRBD1,.,TRBJ2-1,TRBV18,TGTGCCAGCTCACCACCTGGACAGGGGGTCTACAATGAGCAGTTCTTC,CASSPPGQGVYNEQFF
TRBD1,once,TRBJ1-2,TRBV2,TGTGCCAGCAGTTGGGACAGGGAGGATGGCTACACCTTC,CASSWDREDGYTF
TRBD1,once,TRBJ2-5,TRBV2,TGTGCCAGCACTCCCCGAAGGGGACAGGGCAAAGAGACCCAGTACTTC,CASTPRRGQGKETQYF
.,.,TRBJ2-7,TRBV27,TGTGCCAGCAGTTTATCGAGGGGCGAGCAGTACTTC,CASSLSRGEQYF
TRBD2,.,TRBJ2-1,TRBV5-1,TGCGCCAGCTCTCTTGGGGGGACTAATTCTGCTGAGCAGTTCTTC,CASSLGGTNSAEQFF
.,.,TRBJ2-7,TRBV7-9,TGTGCCAGCAGCCCCACGGGTGACTCCTACGAGCAGTACTTC,CASSPTGDSYEQYF
TRBD2,.,TRBJ2-5,TRBV4-2,TGTGCCAGCAGCCAATTGGCGGGAGACCAAGAGACCCAGTACTTC,CASSQLAGDQETQYF
TRBD1,.,TRBJ2-4,TRBV10-1,TGCGCCAGCAGTGAGTCGGGGGACAGGGGGTTGATTCAGTACTTC,CASSESGDRGLIQYF
.,.,TRBJ2-7,TRBV5-6,TGTGCCAGCAGCTCCACCATCCGGGACACCGTCTCCTACGAGCAGTACTTC,CASSSTIRDTVSYEQYF
TRBD2,.,TRBJ2-5,TRBV7-8,TGTGCCAGCAGCTTAGCGCGACTAGCGGGAGATGAGAGTAGGGAGACCCAGTACTTC,CASSLARLAGDESRETQYF
.,once,TRBJ1-5,TRBV6-6,TGTGCCAGCAGTTACGCCAATCAGCCCCAGCATTTT,CASSYANQPQHF
.,.,TRBJ2-7,TRBV5-4,TGTGCCAGCAGCACGGACAGCGTCTACGAGCAGTACTTC,CASSTDSVYEQYF
.,.,TRBJ1-3,TRBV9,TGTGCCAGCAGCGCCCGGGGGAGTTCCTCTGGAAACACCATATATTTT,CASSARGSSSGNTIYF
.,once,TRBJ2-2,TRBV7-9,TGTGCCAGCAGCTTACTAGCCCCCCTCACCGGGGAGCTGTTTTTT,CASSLLAPLTGELFF
TRBD2,.,TRBJ2-4,TRBV4-1,TGCGCCAGCAGCCCAGGCAGCCCGCGGGGGGCCAAAAACATTCAGTACTTC,CASSPGSPRGAKNIQYF
.,few,TRBJ1-5,TRBV30,TGTGCCTGGAGTAAGGGGAATCAGCCCCAGCATTTT,CAWSKGNQPQHF
TRBD2,.,TRBJ2-5,TRBV28,TGTGCCAGCAGTTACCTGGGAACTAGCGGGACCTCCCAAGAGACCCAGTACTTC,CASSYLGTSGTSQETQYF
.,.,TRBJ1-2,TRBV6-4,TGTGCCAGCTCCATCAGCCGGGGGAGAGGGTCCTACGCGGATGGCTACACCTTC,CASSISRGRGSYADGYTF
TRBD1,.,TRBJ1-4,TRBV4-3,TGCGCCAGCAGCCAGGAACAGGGGTTGGGAGAAAAACTGTTTTTT,CASSQEQGLGEKLFF
.,.,TRBJ2-7,TRBV11-2,TGTGCCAGCAGCGATAGGACTTTCTACGAGCAGTACTTC,CASSDRTFYEQYF
.,.,TRBJ2-1,TRBV5-5,TGTGCCAGCAGCCCGAGGCCTCCGGCCGATGAGCAGTTCTTC,CASSPRPPADEQFF
.,.,TRBJ2-1,TRBV11-3,TGTGCCAGCAGCTTAGACAGGTTGAATGAGCAGTTCTTC,CASSLDRLNEQFF
TRBD1,.,TRBJ2-5,TRBV5-6,TGTGCCAGCAGCTTGTTGCAGGGGGCGGGAGAGACCCAGTACTTC,CASSLLQGAGETQYF
.,.,TRBJ1-2,TRBV30,TGTGCCTGGATTAGGGGTGAGGCGGGCTACACCTTC,CAWIRGEAGYTF
TRBD1,.,TRBJ1-2,TRBV4-1,TGCGCCAGCAGCCAAGATTATCGGACAGGGGGTAACTATGGCTACACCTTC,CASSQDYRTGGNYGYTF
.,.,TRBJ1-4,TRBV28,TGTGCCAGCACTCTTGGGGGAGGGGGGAATGAAAAACTGTTTTTT,CASTLGGGGNEKLFF